The T cell receptor (beta chain) under discussion was sequenced for a study of Ad26.COV2.S vaccination and SARS-CoV-2 variants (dated by TCRdb to the early 2020s). In the study overall: Vaccine-arm donors were drawn from COV1001, a multicentre, randomized, double-blind, placebo-controlled phase I-IIa trial of Ad26.COV2.S in healthy adults. Ad26.COV2.S was given intramuscularly at 5x10^10 or 1x10^11 viral particles, as a single shot or as two shots 56 days apart. Trial participants were randomized into five groups of five: low-dose or high-dose Ad26.COV2.S given once or twice, or placebo on both occasions. TCRbeta repertoire sequencing served as the tool for gauging how specific and how broad the SARS-CoV-2-reactive T cell receptors were following Ad26.COV2.S vaccination. A total of about 30 samples were included in the TCR-sequenced set, comprising about 20 Ad26.COV2.S vaccine recipients, 5 placebo recipients and 8 SARS-CoV-2 convalescent individuals. Blinding of investigators to trial group allocation was maintained during experiments and outcome assessment.

Summary of the overall study and its limitations: Compared with placebo recipients, Ad26.COV2.S recipients showed higher spike-specific TCR breadth (P = 0.0014). Comparing responses between vaccine doses or regimens was not something the study was powered to do. According to the authors, total T cell responses may have been underestimated by the TCR breadth and depth analyses. Non-spike TCR breadth was comparable between vaccine and placebo recipients, consistent with the vaccine containing only spike. After vaccination, spike-specific CD8+ and CD4+ T cell responses were reported to show substantial breadth.

The CDR3 goes from the cysteine to the phenylalanine over 15 residues. Kept here is only the CDR3 DNA, which spans 45 bases and is read in frame from base 1. In the germline V gene (reference sequence), CDR1 corresponds to SGHNT and CDR2 to YYREEE. After removal of 2 bases from V and 3 bases from J, the junction retains 6 bases not matched to a gene. In the paper's terms, the treatment or condition label means: approximately 18 received Ad26.COV2.S at low or high dose, single or two shots; several received placebo; per-sample allocation not given. For vaccine and placebo recipients, repertoires were sequenced using samples collected on day 63 after the first injection. In Cohort 1b, 25 to 30 adults aged 18-55 years were enrolled at a single site in Boston, USA, between 29 July and 7 August 2020. Ad26.COV2.S was a replication-incompetent adenovirus type 26 vector expressing a prefusion-stabilized SARS-CoV-2 spike protein from the original Wuhan strain.

Comment on this clone: There is no known antigen for this receptor. No base quality information exists; no much larger clone differs at one position.

The immunoSEQ Assay was used to sequence TCRbeta CDR3 regions. After extraction, genomic DNA underwent amplification by bias-controlled multiplex PCR, followed by high-throughput sequencing. As for how the authors treated the data: To quantify the absolute abundance of every unique TCRbeta CDR3 region, sequences were collapsed and filtered. Usable DNA was measured by amplifying reference genes present in all nucleated cells, and TCRbeta template counts were normalized to that usable DNA to estimate T cell fraction. Repertoire TCRs were annotated as SARS-CoV-2-specific when V gene, CDR3 amino acid sequence and J gene were exactly matched to a known reactive TCR set. The reference SARS-CoV-2 TCR set came from MIRA and was filtered for enrichment in COVID-19-positive ImmuneCODE repertoires, removing public or cross-reactive TCRs. Based on the MIRA antigens, annotated TCRs were further analysed at the level of specific ORF or position within ORF. Breadth was defined as the number of annotated unique rearrangements divided by the total number of unique productive rearrangements, and depth was defined as the summed frequency of the annotated unique rearrangements. Group comparisons of TCR breadth used two-sided Wilcoxon rank-sum tests. Held by TCRdb, this immuneACCESS table contains in-frame sequences only and omits some clones. Under half of the omission traces to an unresolved V gene where checked; the cause of the rest is unknown. That table gives V, J and clone size, and the DNA gave D and trimming. The sample table contains 430,000 or so clones; only one count was recorded for more than 80% of them. The top ten constitute 12% of the sample.

This receptor was taken from a person aged 18-65 years who received the Ad26.COV2.S COVID-19 vaccine or a placebo. Here the chain combines TRBV5-4 and TRBJ2-3, and 7 junctional nucleotides match TRBD2. This sample comprised peripheral blood, obtained in a trial of Ad26.COV2.S vaccine versus placebo. For the CDR3, the sequence is CASSFRLADTDTQYF. The nucleotide sequence is TGTGCCAGCAGCTTTCGGCTAGCGGATACAGATACGCAGTATTTT. Outside the CDR3, residues come from the reference TRBV5-4 and TRBJ2-3 proteins, so the full variable domain is: ETGVTQSPTHLIKTRGQQVTLRCSSQSGHNTVSWYQQALGQGPQFIFQYYREEENGRGNFPPRFSGLQFPNYSSELNVNALELDDSALYLCASSFRLADTDTQYFGPGTRLTVL.